Detailed here is one TCR beta chain. Measured with immunoSEQ multiplex PCR; TCRdb has only the in-frame clones, and not every one. The sample carries 60,000 to 70,000 clones, 75% to 95% recorded once. These data originate in a study of OX40 agonist ivuxolimab in advanced cancers. Trimming stripped 6 bases from V and 5 bases from J, with 19 bases between. This CDR3 region has 15 residues. In germline, CDR1 is LNHDA, CDR2 SQIVND (reference sequence). The input for sequencing was CD4+ or CD8+ T cells sorted from blood, taken in a trial of the OX40 agonist ivuxolimab. V is TRBV19 and J is TRBJ1-2, with D possibly TRBD1 on 6 matching bases. This clonotype originated in an adult with an advanced solid tumor such as melanoma, head and neck, liver or kidney cancer. The CDR3 DNA reads TGTGCCAGTAGGGATACCGCCGGGACACTTTATGGCTACACCTTC. This gives the protein CASRDTAGTLYGYTF. Supplemented by reference TRBV19 and TRBJ1-2, the full variable domain reads DGGITQSPKYLFRKEGQNVTLSCEQNLNHDAMYWYRQDPGQGLRLIYYSQIVNDFQKGDIAEGYSVSREKKESFPLTVTSAQKNPTAFYLCASRDTAGTLYGYTFGSGTRLTVV.